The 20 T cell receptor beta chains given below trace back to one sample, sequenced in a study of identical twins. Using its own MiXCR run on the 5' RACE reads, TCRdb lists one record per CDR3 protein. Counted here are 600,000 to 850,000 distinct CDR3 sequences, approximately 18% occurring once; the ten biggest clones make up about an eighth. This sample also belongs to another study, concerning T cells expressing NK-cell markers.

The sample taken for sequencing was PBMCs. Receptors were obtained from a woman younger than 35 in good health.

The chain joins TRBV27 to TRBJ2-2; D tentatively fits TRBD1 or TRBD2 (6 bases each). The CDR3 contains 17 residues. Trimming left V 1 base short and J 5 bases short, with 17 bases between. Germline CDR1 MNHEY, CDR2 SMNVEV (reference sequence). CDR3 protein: CASSLFGGRSATGELFF. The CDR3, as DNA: TGTGCCAGCAGTTTATTTGGGGGGCGGAGTGCGACCGGGGAGCTGTTTTTT.

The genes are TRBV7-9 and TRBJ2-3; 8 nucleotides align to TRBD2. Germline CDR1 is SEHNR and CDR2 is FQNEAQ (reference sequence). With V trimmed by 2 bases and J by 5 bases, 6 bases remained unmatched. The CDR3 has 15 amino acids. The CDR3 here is CASSLSSGVQDTQYF. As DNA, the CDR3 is TGTGCCAGCAGCTTAAGTAGCGGGGTACAAGATACGCAGTATTTT.

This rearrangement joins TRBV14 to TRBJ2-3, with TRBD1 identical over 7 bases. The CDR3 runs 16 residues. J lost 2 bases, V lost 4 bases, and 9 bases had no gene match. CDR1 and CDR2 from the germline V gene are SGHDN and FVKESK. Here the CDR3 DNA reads TGTGCCAGCAGCCGAGAGACAGGGCCTGTCACAGATACGCAGTATTTT. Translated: CASSRETGPVTDTQYF.

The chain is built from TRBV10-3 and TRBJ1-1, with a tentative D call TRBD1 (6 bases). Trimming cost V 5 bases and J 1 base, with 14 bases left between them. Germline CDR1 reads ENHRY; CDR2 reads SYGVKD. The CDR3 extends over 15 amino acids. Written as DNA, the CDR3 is TGTGCCATCAGTCGGGGGGCGTTTGAGAACACTGAAGCTTTCTTT. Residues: CAISRGAFENTEAFF.

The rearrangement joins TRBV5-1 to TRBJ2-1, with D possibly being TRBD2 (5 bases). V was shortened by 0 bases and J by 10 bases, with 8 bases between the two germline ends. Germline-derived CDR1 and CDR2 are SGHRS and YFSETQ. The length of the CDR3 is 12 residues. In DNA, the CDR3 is TGCGCCAGCAGCTTGGGGGAGTGGGAGCAGTTCTTC. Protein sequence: CASSLGEWEQFF.

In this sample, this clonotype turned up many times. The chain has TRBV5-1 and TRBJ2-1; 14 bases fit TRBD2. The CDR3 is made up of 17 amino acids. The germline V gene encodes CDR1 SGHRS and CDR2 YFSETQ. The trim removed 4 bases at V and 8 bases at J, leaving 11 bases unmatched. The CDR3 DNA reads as TGCGCCAGCAGCCTAGGCCGACTAGCGGGGGGGTTACATGAGCAGTTCTTC. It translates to CASSLGRLAGGLHEQFF. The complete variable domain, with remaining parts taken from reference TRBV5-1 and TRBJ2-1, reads KAGVTQTPRYLIKTRGQQVTLSCSPISGHRSVSWYQQTPGQGLQFLFEYFSETQRNKGNFPGRFSGRQFSNSRSEMNVSTLELGDSALYLCASSLGRLAGGLHEQFFGPGTRLTVL.

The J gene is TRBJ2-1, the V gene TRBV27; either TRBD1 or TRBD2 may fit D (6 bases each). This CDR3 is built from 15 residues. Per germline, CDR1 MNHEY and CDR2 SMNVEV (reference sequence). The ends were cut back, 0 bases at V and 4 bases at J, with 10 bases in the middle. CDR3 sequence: CASSLSRGPYNEQFF. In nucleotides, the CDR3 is TGTGCCAGCAGTTTATCACGGGGGCCGTACAATGAGCAGTTCTTC.

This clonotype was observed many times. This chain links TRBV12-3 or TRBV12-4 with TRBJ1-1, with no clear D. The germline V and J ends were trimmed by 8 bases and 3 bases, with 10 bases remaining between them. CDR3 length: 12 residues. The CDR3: CASLGPYTEAFF. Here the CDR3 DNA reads TGTGCCAGCCTTGGACCGTACACTGAAGCTTTCTTT.

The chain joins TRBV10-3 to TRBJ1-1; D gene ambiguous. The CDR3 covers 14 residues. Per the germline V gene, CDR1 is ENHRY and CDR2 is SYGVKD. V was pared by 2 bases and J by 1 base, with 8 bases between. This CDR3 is CAISEGRRNTEAFF. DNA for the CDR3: TGTGCCATCAGTGAGGGCAGAAGGAACACTGAAGCTTTCTTT.

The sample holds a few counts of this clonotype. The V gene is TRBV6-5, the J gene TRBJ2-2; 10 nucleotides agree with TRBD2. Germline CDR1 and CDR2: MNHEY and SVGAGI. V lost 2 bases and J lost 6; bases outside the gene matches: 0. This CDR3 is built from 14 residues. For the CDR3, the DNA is TGTGCCAGCAGTTACGGGACTAGCGCCGGGGAGCTGTTTTTT. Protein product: CASSYGTSAGELFF.

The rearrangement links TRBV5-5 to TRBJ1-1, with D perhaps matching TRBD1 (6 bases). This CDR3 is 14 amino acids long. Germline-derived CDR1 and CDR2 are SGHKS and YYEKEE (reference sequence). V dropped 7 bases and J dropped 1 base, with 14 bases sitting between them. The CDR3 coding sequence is TGTGCCAGCCGGGGCAGGACAGCGAACACTGAAGCTTTCTTT. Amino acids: CASRGRTANTEAFF.

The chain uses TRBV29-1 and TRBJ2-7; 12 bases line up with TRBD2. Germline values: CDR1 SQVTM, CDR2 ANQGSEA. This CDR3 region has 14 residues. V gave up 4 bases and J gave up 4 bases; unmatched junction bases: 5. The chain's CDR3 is CSVGAGTSGYEQYF. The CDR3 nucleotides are TGCAGCGTTGGGGCCGGGACTAGCGGGTACGAGCAGTACTTC.

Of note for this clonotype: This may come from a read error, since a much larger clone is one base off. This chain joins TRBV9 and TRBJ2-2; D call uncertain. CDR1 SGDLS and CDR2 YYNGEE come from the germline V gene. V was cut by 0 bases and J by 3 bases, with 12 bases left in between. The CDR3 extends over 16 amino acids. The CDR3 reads CASSVDDRPYTGELFF. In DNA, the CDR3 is TGTGCCAGCAGCGTAGATGATCGACCGTACACCGGGGAGCTGTTTTTT.

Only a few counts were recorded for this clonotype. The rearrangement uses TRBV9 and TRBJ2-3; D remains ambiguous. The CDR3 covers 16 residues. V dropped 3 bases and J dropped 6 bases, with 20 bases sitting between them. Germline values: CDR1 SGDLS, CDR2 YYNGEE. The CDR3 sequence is CASSGRAEGTLDTQYF. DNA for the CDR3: TGTGCCAGCAGCGGACGAGCAGAAGGCACGTTGGATACGCAGTATTTT.

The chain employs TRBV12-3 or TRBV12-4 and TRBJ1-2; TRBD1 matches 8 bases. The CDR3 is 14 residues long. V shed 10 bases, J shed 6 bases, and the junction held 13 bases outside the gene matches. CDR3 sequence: CATASWDRRDGYTF. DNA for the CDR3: TGTGCCACAGCAAGTTGGGACAGGCGGGATGGCTACACCTTC.

This chain's CDR3 is CASSQFLAQIYNEQFF. The DNA for the CDR3 is TGCGCCAGCAGCCAATTTTTAGCGCAGATCTACAATGAGCAGTTCTTC. The chain has TRBV4-3 and TRBJ2-1; D might be TRBD2 (5 bases). Per germline, CDR1 LGHNA and CDR2 YSLEER. The CDR3 runs to 16 residues. Trimming stripped 2 bases from V and 3 bases from J, with 14 bases between.

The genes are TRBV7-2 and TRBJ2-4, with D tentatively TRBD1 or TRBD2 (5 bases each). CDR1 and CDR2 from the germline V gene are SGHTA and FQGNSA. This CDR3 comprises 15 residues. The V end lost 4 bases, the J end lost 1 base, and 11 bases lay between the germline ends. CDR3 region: CASSYSGTAKNIQYF. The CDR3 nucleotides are TGTGCCAGCAGCTACTCCGGGACCGCCAAAAACATTCAGTACTTC.

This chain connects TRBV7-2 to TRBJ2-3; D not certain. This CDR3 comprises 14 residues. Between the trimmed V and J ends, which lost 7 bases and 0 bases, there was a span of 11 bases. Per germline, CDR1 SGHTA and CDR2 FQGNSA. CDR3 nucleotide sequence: TGTGCCAGCACCTTGAGCTATAGCACAGATACGCAGTATTTT. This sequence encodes CASTLSYSTDTQYF.

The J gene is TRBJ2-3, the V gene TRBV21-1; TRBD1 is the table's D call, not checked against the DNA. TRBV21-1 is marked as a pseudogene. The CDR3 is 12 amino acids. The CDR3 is CAFRTATDTQYF. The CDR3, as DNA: TGTGCCTTCCGGACAGCCACAGATACGCAGTATTTT.

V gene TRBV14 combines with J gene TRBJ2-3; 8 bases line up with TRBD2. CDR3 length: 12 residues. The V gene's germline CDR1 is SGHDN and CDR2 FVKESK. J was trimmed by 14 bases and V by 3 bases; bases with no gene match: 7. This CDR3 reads CASSQSGRGRYF. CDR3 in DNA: TGTGCCAGCAGCCAGAGCGGGAGAGGTCGGTATTTT.